The 9 T cell receptor beta chains below were found in one sample sequenced in a study of cytomegalovirus exposure and HLA in healthy donors. The PCR employed 60 Vbeta primers together with 13 Jbeta primers. Assay used: immunoSEQ multiplex PCR; TCRdb lists only in-frame clones, some missing. The data hold 110,000 to 150,000 clones, with more than 75% observed a single time. Sequencing was carried out using PBMCs. All receptors derive from a man between 18 and 35 years old in good health and CMV-seropositive.

The chain links TRBV11-3 to TRBJ2-7; 7 bases agree with TRBD1. The germline CDR1 and CDR2 sequences are SGHNT and YENEEA. CDR3 size: 18 residues. Trimming cost V 2 bases and J 2 bases; bases outside gene matches: 15. Written as DNA, the CDR3 is TGTGCCAGCAGCTTATCCCAGGGCGGACAGGAGAAACCCTACGAGCAGTACTTC. Its translation: CASSLSQGGQEKPYEQYF. Full variable domain (missing parts from reference TRBV11-3 and TRBJ2-7): EAGVVQSPRYKIIEKKQPVAFWCNPISGHNTLYWYLQNLGQGPELLIRYENEEAVDDSQLPKDRFSAERLKGVDSTLKIQPAELGDSAVYLCASSLSQGGQEKPYEQYFGPGTRLTVT.

V and J are TRBV28 and TRBJ2-5, with 8 bases aligning to TRBD2. CDR3 length: 15 residues. V gave up 6 bases and J gave up 1 base; unmatched junction bases: 7. CDR1 and CDR2 from the germline V gene are MDHEN and SYDVKM. The CDR3 here is CASSSSGRGQETQYF. CDR3 coding DNA: TGTGCCAGCAGCTCAAGCGGGAGAGGCCAAGAGACCCAGTACTTC.

The CDR3 DNA reads as TGTGCCAGCAGTTCAAACAATGAGCAGTTCTTC. This encodes CASSSNNEQFF. J is TRBJ2-1 and V is TRBV7-9; D call uncertain. Trimming removed 6 bases at V and 5 bases at J, with 5 bases between. The CDR3 length is 11 residues. The germline gives CDR1 SEHNR, CDR2 FQNEAQ (reference sequence).

This chain joins TRBV6-1 and TRBJ1-2, with TRBD1 as a possible D gene (6 bases). This CDR3 is built from 13 residues. Trimming cost V 6 bases and J 4 bases, with 12 bases left between them. The germline V gene has CDR1 MNHNS and CDR2 SASEGT. The CDR3 DNA is TGTGCCAGCAGACCCGGGACAACCTATGGCTACACCTTC. Its protein product is CASRPGTTYGYTF.

This chain joins TRBV6-1 and TRBJ1-2, with D tentatively TRBD1 (5 bases). V was pared by 2 bases and J by 2 bases, with 6 bases between. The CDR3 contains 13 residues. Germline CDR1 reads MNHNS; CDR2 reads SASEGT. The CDR3 spells CASSETGNYGYTF. The DNA of the CDR3 is TGTGCCAGCAGTGAAACAGGCAACTATGGCTACACCTTC.

The count of this clone is one. CDR3 nucleotides: TGTGCCAGCAGCAAGGCCACGGGCGAGCAGTACTTC. This encodes CASSKATGEQYF. The rearrangement uses TRBV21-1 and TRBJ2-7; TRBD2, the table's D call, lacks a check against the DNA. TRBV21-1 is a recognized pseudogene. The CDR3 totals 12 residues.

The V and J genes are TRBV28 and TRBJ1-2, with 7 bases aligning to TRBD1. The CDR3 is 14 residues long. Germline CDR1 and CDR2: MDHEN and SYDVKM. Unmatched junction bases numbered 12, after V lost 6 bases and J lost 8 bases. In DNA form, the CDR3 reads TGTGCCAGCAGCTATACAACAGGGGTACGGGGCTACACCTTC. Translation: CASSYTTGVRGYTF.

V usage is TRBV4-2 and J usage is TRBJ1-5; D might be TRBD1 (5 bases). This CDR3 has 15 residues. Trimming shortened V by 0 bases and J by 5 bases, and 11 bases separated the two germline ends. Germline V lookup: CDR1 LGHNA, CDR2 YNFKEQ. The CDR3 sequence is CASSQDPGDYQPQHF. CDR3 DNA: TGTGCCAGCAGCCAAGATCCGGGGGACTATCAGCCCCAGCATTTT.

The chain employs TRBV28 and TRBJ2-7, with 12 bases aligning to TRBD2. CDR3 length equals 17 residues. J was trimmed by 2 bases and V by 3 bases; bases with no gene match: 8. Germline lookup yields CDR1 MDHEN and CDR2 SYDVKM. DNA of the CDR3: TGTGCCAGCAGTTTTTGGAAGCTAGCGGGAGGGCCCTACGAGCAGTACTTC. Translation: CASSFWKLAGGPYEQYF.